The T cell receptor (beta chain) under discussion was sequenced for a study of cytotoxic CD8 clonotypes in ibrutinib-treated CLL. In germline, CDR1 is SNHLY, CDR2 FYNNEI. The V gene lost 7 bases and the J gene lost 4 bases, with 10 bases spanning the gap. This CDR3 is 12 amino acids long. A 1 in 200,000 to 1 in 1 million T cell depth was the sequencing target. The assay was immunoSEQ multiplex PCR, and TCRdb's table has in-frame clones only and misses some. This sample has fewer than 400,000 clones, with about 64% found just once. The specimen was PBMCs, collected after 36 months of ibrutinib treatment. The source is a human donor with chronic lymphocytic leukemia. V gene TRBV2 combines with J gene TRBJ1-2, with a tentative D call TRBD1 (5 bases). The CDR3 protein is CASTVQGYGYTF. The CDR3 DNA sequence: TGTGCCAGCACTGTCCAGGGCTATGGCTACACCTTC.